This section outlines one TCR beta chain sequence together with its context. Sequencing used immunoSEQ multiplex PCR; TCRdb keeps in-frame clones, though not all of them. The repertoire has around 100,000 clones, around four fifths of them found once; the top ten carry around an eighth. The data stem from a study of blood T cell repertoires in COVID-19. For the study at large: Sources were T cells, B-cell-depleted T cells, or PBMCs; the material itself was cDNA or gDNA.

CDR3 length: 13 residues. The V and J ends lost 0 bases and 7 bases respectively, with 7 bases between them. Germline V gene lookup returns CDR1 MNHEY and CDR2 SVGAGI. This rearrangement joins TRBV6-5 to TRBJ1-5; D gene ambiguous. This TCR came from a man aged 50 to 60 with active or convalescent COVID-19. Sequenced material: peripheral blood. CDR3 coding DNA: TGTGCCAGCAGTTACTCGACTGGACAGCCCCAGCATTTT. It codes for CASSYSTGQPQHF.